A selection of T cell receptor beta chains follows, all from one sample in a study of control samples from healthy donors and cancer patients. TCRdb's table, derived via immunoSEQ multiplex PCR, lists solely in-frame clones and lacks some. Among fewer than 70,000 clones listed, less than 95% were seen once. Sequenced material: blood. Receptors were obtained from a man in his thirties or forties in good health. The CDR3 runs from the conserved cysteine through the conserved F or W. Each record gives: V gene, J gene, clone size, D gene, CDR3 protein, CDR3 DNA. D genes are given only for firm matches. Clone sizes are given selectively: once, few, many, or a class where the clone is expanded.

TRBV6-5	TRBJ2-3	NA	TRBD1	CASSHRGITDTQYF	TGTGCCAGCAGTCACAGGGGGATCACAGATACGCAGTATTTT
TRBV7-2	TRBJ2-3	NA	TRBD2	CASSSGLAGNTDTQYF	TGTGCCAGCAGTTCGGGACTAGCGGGCAACACAGATACGCAGTATTTT
TRBV11-1	TRBJ1-5	NA	NA	CASSLNRNSNQPQHF	TGTGCCAGCAGCTTAAACAGAAATAGCAATCAGCCCCAGCATTTT
TRBV5-4	TRBJ2-7	NA	NA	CASSLDGPYEQYF	TGTGCCAGCAGCCTGGACGGACCCTACGAGCAGTACTTC
TRBV5-1	TRBJ2-5	NA	TRBD2	CASSSGLAGETQYF	TGCGCCAGCAGCTCGGGACTAGCCGGAGAGACCCAGTACTTC
TRBV11-2	TRBJ2-7	NA	TRBD2	CASSPQLAGMTYEQYF	TGTGCCAGCAGCCCTCAACTAGCGGGGATGACCTACGAGCAGTACTTC
TRBV7-9	TRBJ1-2	NA	NA	CASSLGQPNYGYTF	TGTGCCAGCAGCTTAGGACAGCCTAACTATGGCTACACCTTC
TRBV6-2/TRBV6-3	TRBJ1-1	NA	NA	CASSQGTTEAFF	TGTGCCAGCAGTCAGGGGACAACTGAAGCTTTCTTT
TRBV6-5	TRBJ2-7	NA	NA	CASSYPSSYEQYF	TGTGCCAGCAGTTACCCTAGCTCCTACGAGCAGTACTTC
TRBV28	TRBJ2-3	NA	NA	CASSLPHRADTQYF	TGTGCCAGCAGTTTACCCCACAGGGCAGATACGCAGTATTTT
TRBV19	TRBJ1-1	NA	NA	CASSIIGPLNTEAFF	TGTGCCAGTAGTATTATAGGCCCTCTGAACACTGAAGCTTTCTTT
TRBV19	TRBJ1-1	NA	NA	CASSPRGGGGWTEAFF	TGTGCCAGTAGTCCCCGGGGTGGGGGGGGCTGGACTGAAGCTTTCTTT
TRBV7-8	TRBJ2-5	NA	NA	CASSFGPGRSETQYF	TGTGCCAGCAGCTTCGGTCCGGGGAGGAGCGAGACCCAGTACTTC
TRBV29-1	TRBJ2-7	NA	TRBD1	CSVERPSGQEYEQYF	TGCAGCGTTGAGAGACCATCGGGACAGGAGTACGAGCAGTACTTC
TRBV14	TRBJ1-2	NA	TRBD1	CASSLGGGDGYTF	TGTGCCAGCAGTCTCGGAGGGGGCGATGGCTACACCTTC
TRBV28	TRBJ2-7	once	NA	CASSYDSFYEQYF	TGTGCCAGCAGTTATGACAGCTTCTACGAGCAGTACTTC
TRBV6-2/TRBV6-3	TRBJ1-4	once	NA	CASSYSSPRELFF	TGTGCCAGCAGTTACTCGTCGCCTCGGGAACTGTTTTTT
TRBV4-1	TRBJ2-7	NA	NA	CASSQQGYYEQYF	TGCGCCAGCAGCCAGCAGGGATACTACGAGCAGTACTTC
TRBV14	TRBJ2-1	NA	TRBD1	CASSPWDRRNNEQFF	TGTGCCAGCAGCCCCTGGGACAGGAGAAACAATGAGCAGTTCTTC
TRBV11-2	TRBJ1-1	NA	NA	CASSLGVEAFF	TGTGCCAGCAGCTTAGGAGTTGAAGCTTTCTTT
TRBV19	TRBJ1-5	NA	TRBD1	CASLDRVNQPQHF	TGTGCCAGTCTCGACAGGGTCAATCAGCCCCAGCATTTT
TRBV10-2	TRBJ1-4	NA	NA	CASKTGTANEKLFF	TGCGCCAGCAAGACCGGGACGGCTAATGAAAAACTGTTTTTT